This is a list of T cell receptor beta chains from one sample in a study of T cells in Graves' hyperthyroidism and ophthalmopathy. TCRdb re-called the multiplex PCR reads with MiXCR, one entry per CDR3 protein. The data hold a few hundred thousand distinct CDR3 sequences, with approximately 13% observed a single time. Sequencing was performed on blood. These receptors were taken from a woman aged 25 to 39 with Graves' hyperthyroidism that later progressed to Graves' ophthalmopathy. Each CDR3 is given with its conserved first and last residue. Each record gives: CDR3 length, V gene, clone size, J gene, D gene, CDR3 DNA, CDR3 protein. D genes are given only for firm matches. Some rows have no size entry. The others give once, few or many, or a class for an expanded clone.

15	TRBV2	many	TRBJ2-3	TRBD2	TGTGCCAGCAGTGAGCGTAGCGGGAGGGCCGTCACGCAGTATTTT	CASSERSGRAVTQYF
13	TRBV2	many	TRBJ1-2	.	TGTGCCAGCATCCGGGCAGGAACCTATGGCTACACCTTC	CASIRAGTYGYTF
14	TRBV29-1	.	TRBJ2-1	TRBD2	TGCAGCGTTGGGCGACTAGCGGGAGTATATGAGCAGTTCTTC	CSVGRLAGVYEQFF
13	TRBV2	.	TRBJ1-5	.	TGTGCCAGCAAAGACAGACTCAATCAGCCCCAGCATTTT	CASKDRLNQPQHF
14	TRBV20-1	.	TRBJ1-4	TRBD1	TGCAGTGCTACCCAGGGGGCGACTAATGAAAAACTGTTTTTT	CSATQGATNEKLFF
18	TRBV2	many	TRBJ1-2	TRBD1	TGTGCCAGCAGTGAATGGGCCGGGACAGGAGCACTAAACTATGGCTACACCTTC	CASSEWAGTGALNYGYTF
14	TRBV7-8	.	TRBJ2-7	.	TGTGCCAGCAGCTTAAATTTGATGGGCTACGAGCAGTACTTC	CASSLNLMGYEQYF
16	TRBV28	many	TRBJ1-4	.	TGTGCCAGCACCTCCCCCTCCCCGGGTCTCAATGAAAAACTGTTTTTT	CASTSPSPGLNEKLFF
15	TRBV6-2/TRBV6-3	many	TRBJ2-2	TRBD2	TGTGCCAGCAGGATAGCGGGAGGTGGTACCGGGGAGCTGTTTTTT	CASRIAGGGTGELFF
17	TRBV4-2	.	TRBJ2-5	TRBD2	TGTGCCAGCAGCCCAACCTCCGGACTAGCGGGAGGGGAGACCCAGTACTTC	CASSPTSGLAGGETQYF
15	TRBV18	few	TRBJ2-7	.	TGTGCCAGCTCTCCTAATACTCCGTTGGCCATCGAGCAGTACTTC	CASSPNTPLAIEQYF
16	TRBV5-1	.	TRBJ1-5	.	TGCGCCAGCAGCTTGGCAGGGAAGGCGGTATGGCAGCCCCAGCATTTT	CASSLAGKAVWQPQHF
12	TRBV6-2/TRBV6-3	many	TRBJ1-1	.	TGTGCCAGCAGTTTTCCCACGGACCTGGCTTTCTTT	CASSFPTDLAFF
12	TRBV7-9	many	TRBJ2-1	.	TGTGCCAGCAGCGGGCCGGCAGTTCTTATGTTCTTC	CASSGPAVLMFF
14	TRBV3-1	many	TRBJ1-1	.	TGTGCCAGCAGCCGGGACGGAAGGGACACTGAAGCTTTCTTT	CASSRDGRDTEAFF
13	TRBV2	many	TRBJ2-5	.	TGTGCCAGCAGTGAAATGGGGAAGATGACCCAGTACTTC	CASSEMGKMTQYF
16	TRBV25-1	many	TRBJ2-5	TRBD1	TGTGCCAGCAGTGAAATGAGGACAGGGAATGGAGAGACCCAGTACTTC	CASSEMRTGNGETQYF
14	TRBV27	many	TRBJ2-1	.	TGTGCCAGCACCCGGTCAGGGGCCTACAATGAGCAGTTCTTC	CASTRSGAYNEQFF
14	TRBV7-3	many	TRBJ2-7	.	TGTGCCAGCAGCTTAGATGGGACCGCCTACGAGCAGTACTTC	CASSLDGTAYEQYF
14	TRBV18	many	TRBJ1-1	TRBD1	TGTGCCAGCTCGTCACAGGGGGCATACACTGAAGCTTTCTTT	CASSSQGAYTEAFF
15	TRBV12-3/TRBV12-4	many	TRBJ1-4	TRBD1	TGTGCCAGCAGTTTATCGGGACAGACAGGAGCAAAACTGTTTTTT	CASSLSGQTGAKLFF
15	TRBV19	many	TRBJ2-7	.	TGTGCCAGTAGCAAAAGCGGGGACAGCTCCTACGAGCAGTACTTC	CASSKSGDSSYEQYF
13	TRBV19	many	TRBJ1-2	.	TGTGCCAGTAGTATGACTCAAGAATATGGCTACACCTTC	CASSMTQEYGYTF
13	TRBV24-1	.	TRBJ1-1	.	TGTGCCACGAGCGGGGGGGCAGCCTTAGAAGCTTTCTTT	CATSGGAALEAFF
14	TRBV11-2	many	TRBJ2-2	.	TGTGCCAGCAGCTTAGGGGCAGACTACGGGGAGCTGTTTTTT	CASSLGADYGELFF